This T cell receptor beta chain derives from a study of cytomegalovirus exposure and HLA in healthy donors. At the level of the study: Among roughly 190 million T cells, an earlier analysis found around 100 million unique TCR beta sequences.

PCR primers comprised 60 Vbeta and 13 Jbeta primers. The assay was immunoSEQ multiplex PCR, and TCRdb's table has in-frame clones only and misses some. The data show around 59,000 clones, about four fifths seen once. Trimming at V came to 2 bases and at J to 10 bases, leaving 7 bases not matched to a gene. The CDR3 has 14 amino acids. Germline V lookup: CDR1 MNHEY, CDR2 SVGAGI. V gene TRBV6-5 combines with J gene TRBJ1-5; 8 bases align to TRBD1. The source material was PBMCs. The source is a woman in her thirties or forties in good health and CMV-seronegative. CDR3 loop: CASSYQAGGQPQHF. CDR3 sequence (DNA): TGTGCCAGCAGTTACCAGGCAGGGGGCCAACCCCAGCATTTT.